This passage covers 10 T cell receptor beta chains from one sample sequenced in a study of shared clonotypes between healthy human individuals. Selected positively for CCR7 and CD45RO-negative, naive CD8 cells excluded terminally differentiated effector memory CD45RA+ cells. The data were produced by immunoSEQ multiplex PCR, yet TCRdb's version contains in-frame clones alone and is incomplete. The sample yields nearly 2 million clones, over 85% seen once. The sample taken for sequencing was naive CD8+ T cells sorted from blood. The receptor set was obtained from a man aged 18 to 30 in good health.

CDR3 protein: CASSLSDRQSPDTQYF. CDR3 nucleotide sequence: TGCGCCAGCAGCTTGTCCGATCGACAGTCCCCAGATACGCAGTATTTT. The chain couples TRBV5-1 to TRBJ2-3, with D possibly TRBD1 on 5 matching bases. The CDR3 is 16 amino acids. V dropped 1 base and J dropped 4 bases, with 16 bases sitting between them. The germline V gene encodes CDR1 SGHRS and CDR2 YFSETQ.

The chain uses TRBV2 and TRBJ2-7; 12 bases map to TRBD2. The CDR3 is made up of 16 amino acids. V lost 6 bases to trimming and J lost 9 bases; unmatched junction nucleotides: 15. Germline V lookup: CDR1 SNHLY, CDR2 FYNNEI. CDR3 residues: CASRDRTSGDQRGQYF. DNA of the CDR3: TGTGCCAGCAGGGACCGGACTAGCGGGGACCAAAGGGGGCAGTACTTC.

The chain couples TRBV19 to TRBJ1-2; 7 nucleotides align to TRBD1. The CDR3 runs to 15 residues. The germline gives CDR1 LNHDA, CDR2 SQIVND (reference sequence). V shed 9 bases and J 6 bases; nucleotides not matched to a gene: 16. DNA for the CDR3: TGTGCCAGCTCACCTTGGGAGGGGGCCCTGGATGGCTACACCTTC. Encoded protein: CASSPWEGALDGYTF.

This chain links TRBV5-1 with TRBJ2-5; TRBD1 aligns across 9 bases. V shed 0 bases, J shed 1 base, and the junction held 7 bases outside the gene matches. Per germline, CDR1 SGHRS and CDR2 YFSETQ. The CDR3 sequence is 17 residues long. CDR3 DNA: TGCGCCAGCAGCTTGGGGGACAGGGTGATACCCCAAGAGACCCAGTACTTC. Its protein product is CASSLGDRVIPQETQYF.

The J gene is TRBJ1-4, the V gene TRBV27; 10 nucleotides match TRBD1. V lost 5 bases to trimming and J lost 8 bases; unmatched junction nucleotides: 5. Germline values: CDR1 MNHEY, CDR2 SMNVEV (reference sequence). The CDR3 extends over 14 amino acids. CDR3 residues: CASSPTGGREKLFF. The CDR3 DNA reads TGTGCCAGCAGTCCGACAGGGGGCCGGGAAAAACTGTTTTTT.

CDR3 coding DNA: TGTGCCAGCGGCAGGGACCTGCCGGAGACCCAGTACTTC. Encoded protein: CASGRDLPETQYF. J is TRBJ2-5 and V is TRBV5-4; D might be TRBD1 or TRBD2, each matching 5 bases. Trimming pared 7 bases from V and 5 bases from J, leaving 15 bases between. From germline, CDR1 is SGHNT and CDR2 YYREEE (reference sequence). The length of the CDR3 is 13 residues.

The chain has TRBV19 and TRBJ2-3; the D gene is possibly TRBD2 (6 bases). The V end was cut by 1 base, the J end by 6 bases, with 17 bases between. CDR1 and CDR2 from the germline V gene are LNHDA and SQIVND (reference sequence). The CDR3 runs to 16 residues. The CDR3 sequence: CASSIVASAQRDTQYF. CDR3 coding DNA: TGTGCCAGTAGTATAGTGGCTAGCGCCCAGCGCGATACGCAGTATTTT. Full variable domain (rest looked up from reference TRBV19 and TRBJ2-3): DGGITQSPKYLFRKEGQNVTLSCEQNLNHDAMYWYRQDPGQGLRLIYYSQIVNDFQKGDIAEGYSVSREKKESFPLTVTSAQKNPTAFYLCASSIVASAQRDTQYFGPGTRLTVL.

The chain links TRBV18 to TRBJ2-1; D unresolved. Deletions cut 1 base from V and 3 bases from J, with 13 bases between. CDR1 and CDR2 (germline): KGHSH, LQKENI. This CDR3 is 16 amino acids long. CDR3 sequence (DNA): TGTGCCAGCTCACCACAGGTAGGGTATATCTACAATGAGCAGTTCTTC. It is translated as CASSPQVGYIYNEQFF.

V and J are TRBV2 and TRBJ2-3; no firm D call. The V and J ends lost 6 bases and 3 bases respectively, with 7 bases between them. The CDR3 has 12 residues. Germline lookup yields CDR1 SNHLY and CDR2 FYNNEI. The DNA of the CDR3 is TGTGCCAGCAGCCTCGTAACAGATACGCAGTATTTT. This gives the protein CASSLVTDTQYF. Based on the CDR3 plus reference TRBV2 and TRBJ2-3, the full variable domain is EPEVTQTPSHQVTQMGQEVILRCVPISNHLYFYWYRQILGQKVEFLVSFYNNEISEKSEIFDDQFSVERPDGSNFTLKIRSTKLEDSAMYFCASSLVTDTQYFGPGTRLTVL.

V is TRBV5-4 and J is TRBJ1-6, with D perhaps TRBD1 (6 bases). The CDR3 loop spans 14 amino acids. Germline lookup yields CDR1 SGHNT and CDR2 YYREEE (reference sequence). Trimming took off 10 bases at V and 9 bases at J, with 20 bases between the two ends. The CDR3 spells CAGGSGGPSSPLHF. The CDR3 DNA reads as TGTGCCGGCGGGTCGGGGGGCCCTAGTTCACCCCTCCACTTT.